These 26 T cell receptor beta chains came from one sample sequenced in a study of neurological immune-mediated disorders. MiXCR, run by TCRdb on the 5' RACE reads, gives a single entry per CDR3 protein. The sample includes about 50,000 distinct CDR3 sequences, approximately 15% of them seen just once. The sequenced material came from PBMCs. The receptors originated from a man aged 55-75 years in good health.

The V and J genes are TRBV19 and TRBJ1-5; D might be TRBD1 (6 bases). From germline, CDR1 is LNHDA and CDR2 SQIVND (reference sequence). The ends were cut back, 3 bases at V and 2 bases at J, with 14 bases in the middle. CDR3 length: 16 residues. This chain's CDR3 is CASSIGGGARNQPQHF. The CDR3 nucleotides are TGTGCCAGTAGTATCGGGGGCGGGGCTCGCAATCAGCCCCAGCATTTT. The variable domain in full, with the rest retrieved from reference TRBV19 and TRBJ1-5, is DGGITQSPKYLFRKEGQNVTLSCEQNLNHDAMYWYRQDPGQGLRLIYYSQIVNDFQKGDIAEGYSVSREKKESFPLTVTSAQKNPTAFYLCASSIGGGARNQPQHFGDGTRLSIL.

This clonotype was seen ten or more times. The chain combines TRBV12-3 or TRBV12-4 with TRBJ1-3, with 7 bases aligning to TRBD1. CDR3 length equals 16 residues. The V and J ends lost 3 bases and 3 bases, in that order; junction bases with no gene match: 8. The CDR3 spells CASSFRQGILGNTIYF. As DNA, the CDR3 is TGTGCCAGCAGTTTCCGACAGGGAATCCTTGGAAACACCATATATTTT.

In its sample, this clonotype was seen many times. V gene TRBV6-2 or TRBV6-3 combines with J gene TRBJ1-2; D unresolved. The V gene's germline CDR1 is MNHEY and CDR2 SVGEGT. V was pared by 6 bases and J by 2 bases, with 13 bases between. There are 14 residues in the CDR3. In DNA form, the CDR3 reads TGTGCCAGCAGATGGACCCTGGGGAACTATGGCTACACCTTC. It is translated as CASRWTLGNYGYTF.

This clonotype has ten or more counts. V and J are TRBV5-8 and TRBJ2-7; D is uncertain. The V end was cut by 0 bases, the J end by 3 bases, with 10 bases between. The germline V gene has CDR1 SGHTS and CDR2 YDEGEE. This CDR3 comprises 14 residues. As DNA, the CDR3 is TGTGCCAGCAGCTTGGTAGCTGCGGTCTACGAGCAGTACTTC. It translates to CASSLVAAVYEQYF. Filled out from reference TRBV5-8 and TRBJ2-7, the complete variable domain reads EAGVTQSPTHLIKTRGQQATLRCSPISGHTSVYWYQQALGLGLQFLLWYDEGEERNRGNFPPRFSGRQFPNYSSELNVNALELEDSALYLCASSLVAAVYEQYFGPGTRLTVT.

This clonotype was seen only once. Given a much more abundant clone one base away, this may be a read error. The J gene is TRBJ2-7, the V gene TRBV5-1, with TRBD1 identical over 7 bases. V lost 0 bases and J lost 2; bases outside the gene matches: 2. The CDR3 contains 14 residues. CDR1 is SGHRS and CDR2 is YFSETQ in the germline V gene. Here the CDR3 DNA reads TGCGCCAGCAGCTTGGAAGGGACAGCCTACGAGCAGTACTTC. Translating it yields CASSLEGTAYEQYF.

This clonotype was observed many times. V and J are TRBV9 and TRBJ2-1; D may be TRBD2 (7 bases). V lost 4 bases, J lost 9 bases, and 17 bases lay in between. The CDR3 contains 14 residues. The germline gives CDR1 SGDLS, CDR2 YYNGEE. The CDR3 region is CASSPRRGLSEQFF. The CDR3, as DNA: TGTGCCAGCAGCCCTAGGCGGGGGCTGAGTGAGCAGTTCTTC.

This clonotype has a count of ten or more. V and J are TRBV12-3 or TRBV12-4 and TRBJ2-1, with 11 nucleotides matching TRBD2. The CDR3 covers 16 residues. The V segment lost 7 bases and the J segment 6 bases; nucleotides outside the gene matches: 11. CDR3 in DNA: TGTGCCAGCAACATAGCGCCTAGCGGGAGGTCCAATGAGCAGTTCTTC. As protein: CASNIAPSGRSNEQFF.

This clonotype was recorded at least ten times. The gene calls are TRBV27 and TRBJ1-1; a weak D match, TRBD1 (5 bases). Trimming cost V 3 bases and J 1 base, with 15 bases left between them. This CDR3 comprises 16 residues. Per the germline V gene, CDR1 is MNHEY and CDR2 is SMNVEV (reference sequence). The CDR3 sequence: CASSFVRGGGNTEAFF. The CDR3 DNA reads as TGTGCCAGCAGTTTTGTGAGGGGCGGGGGGAACACTGAAGCTTTCTTT.

This clonotype came up many times. The chain joins TRBV7-2 to TRBJ2-4, with D perhaps assigned TRBD1 or TRBD2 (5 bases each). Deletions cut 1 base from V and 0 bases from J, with 13 bases between. There are 17 residues in the CDR3. Per the germline V gene, CDR1 is SGHTA and CDR2 is FQGNSA. The chain's CDR3 is CASSLVSGTGAKNIQYF. The CDR3 bases are TGTGCCAGCAGCTTAGTTTCCGGGACCGGAGCCAAAAACATTCAGTACTTC.

There are many counts of this clonotype. The V gene is TRBV21-1, the J gene TRBJ1-1; the table calls TRBD1, which could not be checked here. TRBV21-1 is a recognized pseudogene. This CDR3 is built from 14 residues. CDR3: CASSRLGGNTEAFF. The CDR3 coding sequence is TGTGCCAGCAGCAGGTTGGGCGGGAACACTGAAGCTTTCTTT.

Ten or more counts support this clonotype. V gene TRBV18 combines with J gene TRBJ2-7; 9 bases match TRBD1. The CDR3 totals 15 residues. Germline CDR1 is KGHSH and CDR2 is LQKENI. V lost 6 bases to trimming and J lost 2 bases; unmatched junction nucleotides: 8. The CDR3 DNA reads TGTGCCAGCTCGGATTGGGGACAGGGTACCTACGAGCAGTACTTC. It is translated as CASSDWGQGTYEQYF.

This sequence joins TRBV29-1 and TRBJ2-5; D is possibly TRBD2 (5 bases). The V end lost 4 bases, the J end lost 4 bases, and 13 bases lay between the germline ends. The CDR3 loop spans 13 amino acids. Per germline, CDR1 SQVTM and CDR2 ANQGSEA. Here the CDR3 reads CSVARAVLETQYF. The CDR3 coding sequence is TGCAGCGTTGCGAGGGCAGTTCTAGAGACCCAGTACTTC.

About this clonotype: A read error may be the cause here, since a much bigger clone is one base away. The chain links TRBV3-1 to TRBJ2-7, with 9 bases identical to TRBD1. CDR3 length: 15 amino acids. Germline CDR1 LGHDT, CDR2 YNNKEL (reference sequence). The CDR3, as DNA: TGTTCCAGCAGCCACCAGACAGGGGGTTACTACGAGCAGTACTTC. This translates into CSSSHQTGGYYEQYF.

This clonotype was seen ten or more times. This chain joins TRBV12-3 or TRBV12-4 and TRBJ2-1; 11 nucleotides align to TRBD2. After removal of 8 bases from V and 2 bases from J, the junction contained 2 bases not matched to a gene. This CDR3 contains 14 residues. CDR3 in amino acids: CASGSGRAYNEQFF. Here the CDR3 DNA reads TGTGCCAGCGGTAGCGGGAGGGCCTACAATGAGCAGTTCTTC.

This clonotype was counted only a few times. The chain uses TRBV11-2 and TRBJ2-7; the D gene is possibly TRBD1 (6 bases). This CDR3 comprises 14 residues. CDR1 and CDR2 (germline): SGHAT, FQNNGV. V was trimmed by 3 bases and J by 2 bases, leaving 11 bases between them. CDR3 protein: CASSFEGQTYEQYF. CDR3 DNA: TGTGCCAGCAGCTTCGAAGGACAGACCTACGAGCAGTACTTC.

This clonotype occurred many times. The chain uses TRBV5-6 and TRBJ1-1; possible D gene TRBD1, 5 bases. CDR1 is SGHDT and CDR2 is YYEEEE in the germline V gene. Trimming took off 1 base at V and 5 bases at J, with 9 bases between the two ends. This CDR3 contains 13 residues. The CDR3 coding sequence is TGTGCCAGCAGCTTGAATGGGGGGACTGAAGCTTTCTTT. The encoded protein is CASSLNGGTEAFF.

Many counts were recorded for this clonotype. The V gene is TRBV9, the J gene TRBJ2-1, with D possibly matching TRBD2 (5 bases). CDR1 and CDR2 from the germline V gene are SGDLS and YYNGEE. The CDR3 spans 15 residues. The V gene lost 1 base and the J gene lost 2 bases, with 10 bases spanning the gap. CDR3 sequence reads: CASSVSGSTYNEQFF. The CDR3 DNA sequence: TGTGCCAGCAGCGTATCGGGGAGTACCTACAATGAGCAGTTCTTC.

This clonotype was counted many times. In DNA form, the CDR3 reads TGTGCCACCAGTGGCACATATCGCTCTGGGGCCAACGTCCTGACTTTC. It encodes CATSGTYRSGANVLTF. This rearrangement joins TRBV15 to TRBJ2-6; D not certain. V was shortened by 6 bases and J by 0 bases, with 12 bases between the two germline ends. The V gene's germline CDR1 is LNHNV and CDR2 YYDKDF (reference sequence). The CDR3 totals 16 residues.

On this clonotype: A much larger clone differs by one base, so this may be a read error. This chain joins TRBV29-1 and TRBJ2-1; D remains ambiguous. V lost 5 bases and J lost 15, with 14 bases in between. CDR3 size: 10 residues. The germline gives CDR1 SQVTM, CDR2 ANQGSEA. CDR3 sequence reads: CSVLYPSLFF. CDR3 in DNA: TGCAGCGTTTTGTACCCCAGCCTGTTCTTC.

Many counts were recorded for this clonotype. The rearrangement joins TRBV28 to TRBJ1-1; D is uncertain. CDR1 and CDR2 from the germline V gene are MDHEN and SYDVKM. The CDR3 is 14 residues long. V was trimmed by 2 bases and J by 1 base, leaving 8 bases between them. The CDR3, as DNA: TGTGCCAGCAGTTTACCTCAACAGAACACTGAAGCTTTCTTT. Its translation: CASSLPQQNTEAFF.

The rearrangement links TRBV7-2 to TRBJ2-1; tentatively, D is TRBD2 (5 bases). CDR1 is SGHTA, CDR2 FQGNSA, per germline. There are 13 residues in the CDR3. Trimming left V 7 bases short and J 8 bases short, with 15 bases between. CDR3 nucleotides: TGTGCCAGCACTGATACTAGGCCTGATGAGCAGTTCTTC. It translates to CASTDTRPDEQFF. The variable domain in full, with the rest retrieved from reference TRBV7-2 and TRBJ2-1, is GAGVSQSPSNKVTEKGKDVELRCDPISGHTALYWYRQSLGQGLEFLIYFQGNSAPDKSGLPSDRFSAERTGGSVSTLTIQRTQQEDSAVYLCASTDTRPDEQFFGPGTRLTVL.

At least ten counts were recorded for this clonotype. The chain carries TRBV5-5 and TRBJ2-2; no reliable D call. Germline loops: CDR1 SGHKS, CDR2 YYEKEE (reference sequence). The V end was cut by 4 bases, the J end by 3 bases, with 13 bases between. This CDR3 is built from 15 residues. This CDR3 is CASSDLVWDTGELFF. CDR3 bases: TGTGCCAGCAGCGACCTAGTATGGGACACCGGGGAGCTGTTTTTT.

This clonotype was observed at least ten times. The CDR3 spells CSAGQDTQYF. CDR3 nucleotides: TGCAGTGCTGGTCAAGATACGCAGTATTTT. The chain links TRBV20-1 to TRBJ2-3; D is undetermined. The germline V and J ends were trimmed by 5 bases and 5 bases, with 5 bases remaining between them. In germline, CDR1 is DFQATT, CDR2 SNEGSKA (reference sequence). The CDR3 loop spans 10 amino acids.

The chain has TRBV5-1 and TRBJ2-1; 8 bases map to TRBD2. Trimming took 3 bases from V and 6 from J; bases not matched to a gene: 5. CDR3 length equals 14 residues. The V gene's germline CDR1 is SGHRS and CDR2 YFSETQ. CDR3 in DNA: TGCGCCAGCAGCTGGGGGACTAGTGTCAATGAGCAGTTCTTC. Its protein product is CASSWGTSVNEQFF.

This chain connects TRBV12-3 or TRBV12-4 to TRBJ1-6; TRBD1 might be the D (5 bases). The length of the CDR3 is 14 residues. Between the trimmed V and J ends, which lost 7 bases and 10 bases, there was a span of 17 bases. This chain's CDR3 is CASTGIQRGSPLHF. CDR3 coding DNA: TGTGCCAGCACCGGTATCCAGAGGGGCTCACCCCTCCACTTT.

At least ten counts were recorded for this clonotype. This CDR3 is CASSPKPSYEQYF. CDR3 nucleotide sequence: TGTGCCAGCAGCCCAAAACCATCCTACGAGCAGTACTTC. V and J are TRBV3-1 and TRBJ2-7, with no clear D. CDR1 and CDR2 (germline): LGHDT, YNNKEL (reference sequence). The ends were cut back, 4 bases at V and 1 base at J, with 8 bases in the middle. The CDR3 contains 13 residues.